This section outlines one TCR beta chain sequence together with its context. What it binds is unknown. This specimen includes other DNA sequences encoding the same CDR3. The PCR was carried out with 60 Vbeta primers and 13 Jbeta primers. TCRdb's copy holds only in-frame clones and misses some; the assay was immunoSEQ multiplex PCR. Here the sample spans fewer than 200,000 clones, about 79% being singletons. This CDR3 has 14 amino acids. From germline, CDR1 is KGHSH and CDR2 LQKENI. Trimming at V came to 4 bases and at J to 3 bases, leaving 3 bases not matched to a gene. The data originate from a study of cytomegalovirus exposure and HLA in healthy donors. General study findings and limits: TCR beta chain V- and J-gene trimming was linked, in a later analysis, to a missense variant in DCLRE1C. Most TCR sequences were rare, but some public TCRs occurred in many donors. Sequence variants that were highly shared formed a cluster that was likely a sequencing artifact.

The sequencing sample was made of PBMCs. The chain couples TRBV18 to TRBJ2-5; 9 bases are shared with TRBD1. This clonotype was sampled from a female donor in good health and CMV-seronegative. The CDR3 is CASSRGTGKETQYF. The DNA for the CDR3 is TGTGCCAGCTCACGGGGGACAGGGAAAGAGACCCAGTACTTC.